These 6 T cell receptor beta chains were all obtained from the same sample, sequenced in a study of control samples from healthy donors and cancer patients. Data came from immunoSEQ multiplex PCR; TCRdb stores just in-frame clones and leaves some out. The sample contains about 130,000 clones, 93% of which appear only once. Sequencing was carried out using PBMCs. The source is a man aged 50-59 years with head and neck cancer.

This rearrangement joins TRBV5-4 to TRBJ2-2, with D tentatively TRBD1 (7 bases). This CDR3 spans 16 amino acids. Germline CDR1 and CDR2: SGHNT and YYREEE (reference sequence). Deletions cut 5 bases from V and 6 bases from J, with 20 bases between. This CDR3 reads CASRRWAGGSAGELFF. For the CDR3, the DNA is TGTGCCAGCAGAAGGTGGGCAGGGGGGTCCGCCGGGGAGCTGTTTTTT.

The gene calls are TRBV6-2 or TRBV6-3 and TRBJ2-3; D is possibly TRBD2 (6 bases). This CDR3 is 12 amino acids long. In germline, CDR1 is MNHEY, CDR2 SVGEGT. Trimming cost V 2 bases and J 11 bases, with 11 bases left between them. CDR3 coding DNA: TGTGCCAGCAGTTACAGGGAGGCCGAGCAGTATTTT. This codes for CASSYREAEQYF.

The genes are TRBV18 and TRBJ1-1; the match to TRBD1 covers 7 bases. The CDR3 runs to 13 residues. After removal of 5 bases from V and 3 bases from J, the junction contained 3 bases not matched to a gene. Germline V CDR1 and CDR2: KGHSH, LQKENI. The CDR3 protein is CASSDGQDTEAFF. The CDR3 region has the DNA TGTGCCAGCTCAGACGGACAGGACACTGAAGCTTTCTTT.

CDR3 region: CASKGTGLVNEKLFF. CDR3 nucleotides: TGTGCCAGCAAGGGGACAGGATTGGTTAATGAAAAACTGTTTTTT. J is TRBJ1-4 and V is TRBV2; the match to TRBD1 covers 8 bases. CDR3 length: 15 amino acids. V dropped 7 bases and J dropped 4; count of bases not matched to a gene: 8. The germline CDR1 and CDR2 sequences are SNHLY and FYNNEI.

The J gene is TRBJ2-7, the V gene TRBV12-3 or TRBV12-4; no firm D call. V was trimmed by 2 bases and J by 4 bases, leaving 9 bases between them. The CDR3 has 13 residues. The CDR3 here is CASSLLVGYEQYF. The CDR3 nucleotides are TGTGCCAGCAGTTTATTGGTCGGATACGAGCAGTACTTC.

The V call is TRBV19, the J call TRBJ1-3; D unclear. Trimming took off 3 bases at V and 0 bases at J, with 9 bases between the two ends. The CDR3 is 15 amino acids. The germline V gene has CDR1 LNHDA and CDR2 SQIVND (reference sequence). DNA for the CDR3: TGTGCCAGTAGTATTGGACGGAACTCTGGAAACACCATATATTTT. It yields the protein CASSIGRNSGNTIYF.